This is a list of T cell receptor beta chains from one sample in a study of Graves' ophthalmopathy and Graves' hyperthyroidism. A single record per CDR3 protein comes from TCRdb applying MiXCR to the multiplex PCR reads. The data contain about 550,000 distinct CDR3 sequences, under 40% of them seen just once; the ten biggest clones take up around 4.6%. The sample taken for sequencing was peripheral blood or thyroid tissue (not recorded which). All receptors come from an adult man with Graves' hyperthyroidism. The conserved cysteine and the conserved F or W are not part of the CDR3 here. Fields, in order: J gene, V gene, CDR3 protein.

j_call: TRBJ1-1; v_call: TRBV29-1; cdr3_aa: SGRGSQGTEAF
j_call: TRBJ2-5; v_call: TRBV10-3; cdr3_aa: AISGGPGETQY
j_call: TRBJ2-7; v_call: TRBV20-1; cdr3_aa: SARGVGPYEQY
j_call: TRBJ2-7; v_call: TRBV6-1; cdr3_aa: ASSESGEYEQY
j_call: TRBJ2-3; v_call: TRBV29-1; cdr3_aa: SVEGAVSTDTQY
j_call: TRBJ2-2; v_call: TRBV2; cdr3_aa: ASTRTQNTGELF
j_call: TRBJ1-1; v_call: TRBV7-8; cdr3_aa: ASSPDRTRNTEAF
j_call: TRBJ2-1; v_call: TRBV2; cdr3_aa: ASSLGGGANEQF
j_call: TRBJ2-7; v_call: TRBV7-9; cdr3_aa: ASSLMPGGFDEQY
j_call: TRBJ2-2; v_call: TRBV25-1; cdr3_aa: ASSDIANTGELL
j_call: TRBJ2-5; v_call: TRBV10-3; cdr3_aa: AISDGDRAKETQY
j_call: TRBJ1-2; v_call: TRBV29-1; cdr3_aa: SVQGLANYGYT
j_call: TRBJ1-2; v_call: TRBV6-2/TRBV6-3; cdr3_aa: ASRSDRSKGYT
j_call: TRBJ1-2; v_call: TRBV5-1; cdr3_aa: ASSPDGTSGYT
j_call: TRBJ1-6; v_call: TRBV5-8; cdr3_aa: ASSYNRGDNSPLH
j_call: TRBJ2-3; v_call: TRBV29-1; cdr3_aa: SVEGTIDTQY
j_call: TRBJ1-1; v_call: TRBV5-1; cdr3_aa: ASSEGQGMSEAF
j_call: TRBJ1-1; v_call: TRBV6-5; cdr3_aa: ASSLTRTAGAEAF
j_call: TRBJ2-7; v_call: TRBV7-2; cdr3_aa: ASSLDNSGRASYEQY
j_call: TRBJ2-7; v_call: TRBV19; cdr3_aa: ASSSGTVEQY
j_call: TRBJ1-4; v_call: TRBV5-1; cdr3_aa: ASSLWTGDPEKLF
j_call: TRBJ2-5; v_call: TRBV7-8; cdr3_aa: ASSFGQGGETQY
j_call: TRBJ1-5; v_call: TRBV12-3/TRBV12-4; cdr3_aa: ASSFWTGNQPQH
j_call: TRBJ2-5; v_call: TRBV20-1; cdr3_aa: SAEARDSIETQY
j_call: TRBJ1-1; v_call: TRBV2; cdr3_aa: ATGIEAF
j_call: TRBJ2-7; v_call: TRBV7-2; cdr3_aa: ASSLVVGDAVPRPGGLYEQY
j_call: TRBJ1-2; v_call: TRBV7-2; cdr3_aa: ASSLSSGPLDYGYT
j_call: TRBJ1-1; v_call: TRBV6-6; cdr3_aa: ASSYSPGRITEAF
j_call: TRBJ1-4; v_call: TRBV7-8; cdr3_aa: ASSLDSGQGSEKLF
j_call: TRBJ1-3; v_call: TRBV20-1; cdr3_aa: SARDDSGSGNTIY
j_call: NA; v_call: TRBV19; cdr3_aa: ASIRGVAGYNEQF
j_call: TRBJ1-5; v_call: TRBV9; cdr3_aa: ASSGGPGGGDQPQH
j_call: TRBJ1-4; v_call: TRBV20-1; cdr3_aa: SARVNNEKLF
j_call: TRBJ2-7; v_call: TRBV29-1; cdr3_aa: SVEDGTYEQY
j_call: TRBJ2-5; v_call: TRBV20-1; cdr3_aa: SARDPTSGRKETQY
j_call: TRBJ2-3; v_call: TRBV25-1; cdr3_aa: ASSVRRGVAGFTDTQY
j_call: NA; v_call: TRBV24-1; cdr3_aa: ATSDEVNEQF
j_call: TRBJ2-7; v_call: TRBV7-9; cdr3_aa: ASSLRTGGPHEQY
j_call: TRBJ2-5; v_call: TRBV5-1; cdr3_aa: ASSLWVGGADTQY
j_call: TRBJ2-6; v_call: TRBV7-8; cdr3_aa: ASSSGRSGANVLT
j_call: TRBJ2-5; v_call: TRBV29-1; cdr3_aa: SVIPGLQETQY
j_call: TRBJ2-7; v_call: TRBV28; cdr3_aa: ASGSGAPGEQY
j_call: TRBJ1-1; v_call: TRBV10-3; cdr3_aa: AISDYRVGPNTEAF
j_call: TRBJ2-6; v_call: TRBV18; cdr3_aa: ASSPPGLPGANVLT
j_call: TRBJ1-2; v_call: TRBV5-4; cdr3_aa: ASSPPTGDGGYT
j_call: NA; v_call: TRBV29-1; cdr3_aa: SVDLYNEQF
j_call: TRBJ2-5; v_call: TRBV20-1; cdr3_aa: SAPRQGWEETQY
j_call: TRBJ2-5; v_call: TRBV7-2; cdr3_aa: ASSLARGVEETQY
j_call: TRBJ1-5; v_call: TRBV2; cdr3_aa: ASRAIRKGGQPQH
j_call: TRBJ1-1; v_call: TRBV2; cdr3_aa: ASSEARGGQGLRAF
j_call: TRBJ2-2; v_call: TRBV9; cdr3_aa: ASSAGNTGELF
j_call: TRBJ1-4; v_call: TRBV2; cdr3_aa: ASSEARAGSRRDEKLF
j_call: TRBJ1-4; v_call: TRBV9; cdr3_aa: ASSQWDRDGEKLF
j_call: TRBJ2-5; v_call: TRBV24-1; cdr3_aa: ATSDSRDRQETQY
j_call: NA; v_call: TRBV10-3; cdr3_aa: AIASGGGHEQF